Many counts were recorded for the clone carrying this TCR beta chain. Antigen: not known. The data were taken from a study of neurological immune-mediated disorders. Broader study findings: A possible signature appeared as one related-CDR3 cluster, in which phylogenetic grouping placed the repertoires of 18 of 34 multiple sclerosis patients. With the multiple sclerosis repertoire cluster, none of the clinical or MRI features showed an association.

The making of cDNA relied on 5'RACE with 10-nucleotide random UMIs. MiXCR, applied by TCRdb to the 5' RACE reads, yields one record per CDR3 protein. The table includes about 66,000 distinct CDR3 sequences, roughly 4.3% detected once. The CDR3 sequence is 14 residues long. Germline trimming cut 5 bases from V and 8 bases from J; bases unmatched to any gene: 9. The germline CDR1 and CDR2 sequences are MNHEY and SVGAGI. This chain links TRBV6-5 with TRBJ1-5; 7 bases line up with TRBD1. The specimen sequenced was PBMCs. The clonotype originates from a young man with multiple sclerosis. CDR3 loop: CASSRTGLQEPQHF. The CDR3 DNA is TGTGCCAGCAGTCGGACAGGTTTACAGGAGCCCCAGCATTTT.